The T cell receptor (beta chain) described here comes from a study of cytomegalovirus exposure and HLA in healthy donors. Researchers ran the PCR with 60 Vbeta and 13 Jbeta primers. The table came from immunoSEQ multiplex PCR; TCRdb's copy has only in-frame clones and leaves some out. The data contain 120,000 or so clones, about four fifths of them singletons. Sequences were obtained from PBMCs. The TCR originated in a male donor in good health and CMV-seropositive.

CDR3: CASTTSGESTDTQYF. CDR3 coding DNA: TGTGCCAGTACTACTAGCGGGGAAAGCACAGATACGCAGTATTTT. The chain carries TRBV19 and TRBJ2-3; 10 nucleotides align to TRBD2. CDR3 length equals 15 residues. With 7 bases clipped from V and 0 bases from J, the junction kept 4 bases outside the gene matches. Germline assignment: CDR1 LNHDA and CDR2 SQIVND (reference sequence).